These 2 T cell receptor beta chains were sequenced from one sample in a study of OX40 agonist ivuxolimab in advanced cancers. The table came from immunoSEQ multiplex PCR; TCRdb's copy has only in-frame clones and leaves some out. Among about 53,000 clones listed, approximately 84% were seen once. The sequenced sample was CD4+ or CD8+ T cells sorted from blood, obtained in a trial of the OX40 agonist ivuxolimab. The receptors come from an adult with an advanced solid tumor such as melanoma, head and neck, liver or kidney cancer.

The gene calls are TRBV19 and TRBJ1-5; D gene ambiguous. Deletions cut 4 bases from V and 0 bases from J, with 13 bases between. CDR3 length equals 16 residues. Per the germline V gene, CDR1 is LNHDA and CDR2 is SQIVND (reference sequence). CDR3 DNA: TGTGCCAGTAGTACCCGCGCTATTAATAGCAATCAGCCCCAGCATTTT. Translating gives CASSTRAINSNQPQHF.

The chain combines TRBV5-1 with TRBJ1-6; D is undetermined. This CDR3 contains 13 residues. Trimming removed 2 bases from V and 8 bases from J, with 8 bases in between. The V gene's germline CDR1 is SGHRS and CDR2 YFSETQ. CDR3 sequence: CASSFTSDSPLHF. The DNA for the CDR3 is TGCGCCAGCAGCTTCACAAGTGATTCACCCCTCCACTTT.